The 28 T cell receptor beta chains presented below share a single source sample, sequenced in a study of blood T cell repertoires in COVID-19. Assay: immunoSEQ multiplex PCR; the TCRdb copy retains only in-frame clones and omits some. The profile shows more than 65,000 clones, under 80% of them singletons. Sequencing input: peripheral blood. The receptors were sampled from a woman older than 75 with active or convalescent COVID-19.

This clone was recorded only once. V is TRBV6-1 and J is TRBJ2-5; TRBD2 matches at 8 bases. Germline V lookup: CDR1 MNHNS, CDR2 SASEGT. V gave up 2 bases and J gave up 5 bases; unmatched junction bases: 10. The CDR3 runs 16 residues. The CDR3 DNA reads TGTGCCAGCAGTGAACTCTCGGGGGGGGGCCGGGAGACCCAGTACTTC. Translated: CASSELSGGGRETQYF.

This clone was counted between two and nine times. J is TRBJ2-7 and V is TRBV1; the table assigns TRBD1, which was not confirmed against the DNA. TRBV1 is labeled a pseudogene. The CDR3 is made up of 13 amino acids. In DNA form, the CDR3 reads TGCACCAGCAGCGAAGGGCCTCGCTACGAGCAGTACTTC. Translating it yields CTSSEGPRYEQYF.

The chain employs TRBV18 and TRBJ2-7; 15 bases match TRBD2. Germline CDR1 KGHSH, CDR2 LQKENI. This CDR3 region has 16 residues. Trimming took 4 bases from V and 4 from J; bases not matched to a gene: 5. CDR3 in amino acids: CASSRAGTSGGYEQYF. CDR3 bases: TGTGCCAGCTCACGCGCCGGGACTAGCGGGGGGTACGAGCAGTACTTC.

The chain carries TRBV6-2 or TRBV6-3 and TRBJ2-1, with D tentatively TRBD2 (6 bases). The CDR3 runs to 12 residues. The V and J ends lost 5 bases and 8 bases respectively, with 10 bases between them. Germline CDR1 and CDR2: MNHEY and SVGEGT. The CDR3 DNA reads TGTGCCAGCAGTCTAGCGCGGGATGAGCAGTTCTTC. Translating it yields CASSLARDEQFF.

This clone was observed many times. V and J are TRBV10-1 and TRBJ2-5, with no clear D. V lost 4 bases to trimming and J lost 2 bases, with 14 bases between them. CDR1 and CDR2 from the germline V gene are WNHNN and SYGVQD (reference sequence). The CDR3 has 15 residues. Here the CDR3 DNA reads TGCGCCAGCAGTGCGCTACTCGGTCCACAAGAGACCCAGTACTTC. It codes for CASSALLGPQETQYF.

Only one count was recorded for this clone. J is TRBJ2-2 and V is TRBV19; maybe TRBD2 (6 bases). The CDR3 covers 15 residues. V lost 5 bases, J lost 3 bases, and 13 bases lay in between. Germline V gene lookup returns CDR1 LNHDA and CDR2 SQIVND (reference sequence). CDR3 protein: CASSGGTSHTGELFF. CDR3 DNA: TGTGCCAGTAGTGGGGGGACCTCACACACCGGGGAGCTGTTTTTT.

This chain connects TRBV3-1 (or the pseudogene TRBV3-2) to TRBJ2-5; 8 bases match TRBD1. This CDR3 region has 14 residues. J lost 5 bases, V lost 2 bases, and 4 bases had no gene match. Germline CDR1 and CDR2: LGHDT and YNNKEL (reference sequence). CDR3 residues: CASSQRTGRETQYF. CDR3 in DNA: TGTGCCAGCAGCCAAAGGACAGGGCGGGAGACCCAGTACTTC.

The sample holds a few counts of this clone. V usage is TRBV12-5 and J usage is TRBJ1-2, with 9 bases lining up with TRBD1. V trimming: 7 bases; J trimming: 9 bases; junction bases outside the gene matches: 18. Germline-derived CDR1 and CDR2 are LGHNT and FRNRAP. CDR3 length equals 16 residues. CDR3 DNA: TGTGCTAGTGTTGCAAATCCCGGGACAGGGCGGCTATGCTACACCTTC. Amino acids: CASVANPGTGRLCYTF.

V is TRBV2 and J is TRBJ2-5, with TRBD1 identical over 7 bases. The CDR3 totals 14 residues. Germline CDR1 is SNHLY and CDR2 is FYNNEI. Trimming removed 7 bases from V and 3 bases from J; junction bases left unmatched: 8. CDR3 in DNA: TGTGCCAGCACTGGGGACAGAATTAAAGAGACCCAGTACTTC. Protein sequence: CASTGDRIKETQYF.

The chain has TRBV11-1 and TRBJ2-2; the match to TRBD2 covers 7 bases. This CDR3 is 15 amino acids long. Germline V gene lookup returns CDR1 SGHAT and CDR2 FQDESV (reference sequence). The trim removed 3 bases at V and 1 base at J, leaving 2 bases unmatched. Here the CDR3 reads CASSFGGGNTGELFF. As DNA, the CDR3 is TGTGCCAGCAGCTTCGGCGGGGGGAACACCGGGGAGCTGTTTTTT.

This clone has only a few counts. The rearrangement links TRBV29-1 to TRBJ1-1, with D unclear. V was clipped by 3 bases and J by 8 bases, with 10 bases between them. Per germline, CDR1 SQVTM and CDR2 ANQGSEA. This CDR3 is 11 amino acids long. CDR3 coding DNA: TGCAGCGTTGAGAGGGCGGGCGAAGCTTTCTTT. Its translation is CSVERAGEAFF.

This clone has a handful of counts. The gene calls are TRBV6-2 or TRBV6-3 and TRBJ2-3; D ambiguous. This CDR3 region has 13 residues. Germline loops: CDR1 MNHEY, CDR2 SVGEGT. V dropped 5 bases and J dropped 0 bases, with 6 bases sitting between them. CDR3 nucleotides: TGTGCCAGCAGTCCCCTTAGCACAGATACGCAGTATTTT. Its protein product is CASSPLSTDTQYF.

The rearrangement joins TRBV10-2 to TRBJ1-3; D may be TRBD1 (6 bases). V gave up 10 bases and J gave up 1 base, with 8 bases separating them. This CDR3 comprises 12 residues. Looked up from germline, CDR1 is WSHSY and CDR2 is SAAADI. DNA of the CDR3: TGCGCCACCGGACAGTCTGGAAACACCATATATTTT. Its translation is CATGQSGNTIYF.

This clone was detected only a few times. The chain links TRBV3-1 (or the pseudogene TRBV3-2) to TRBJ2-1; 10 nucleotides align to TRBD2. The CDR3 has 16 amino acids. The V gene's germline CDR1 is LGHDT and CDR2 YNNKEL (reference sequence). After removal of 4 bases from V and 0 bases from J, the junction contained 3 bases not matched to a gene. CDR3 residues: CASSPSGGGSYNEQFF. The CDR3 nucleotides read TGTGCCAGCAGCCCTAGCGGGGGAGGCTCCTACAATGAGCAGTTCTTC.

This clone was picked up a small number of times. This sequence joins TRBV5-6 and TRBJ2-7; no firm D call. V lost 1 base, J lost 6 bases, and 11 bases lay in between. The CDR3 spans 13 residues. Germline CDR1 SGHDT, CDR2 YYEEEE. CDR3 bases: TGTGCCAGCAGCTTGAATCAGTTTGGCGAGCAGTACTTC. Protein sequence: CASSLNQFGEQYF.

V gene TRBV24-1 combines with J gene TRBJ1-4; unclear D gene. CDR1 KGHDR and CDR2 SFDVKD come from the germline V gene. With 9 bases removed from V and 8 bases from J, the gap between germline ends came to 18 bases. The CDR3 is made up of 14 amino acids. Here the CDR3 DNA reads TGTGCCACCGCGGCCCGAGGTCCAGCCGAAAAACTGTTTTTT. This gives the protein CATAARGPAEKLFF.

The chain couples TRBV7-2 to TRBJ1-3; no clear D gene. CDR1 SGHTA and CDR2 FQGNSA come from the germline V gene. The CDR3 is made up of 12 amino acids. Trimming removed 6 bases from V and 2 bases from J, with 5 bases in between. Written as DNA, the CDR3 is TGTGCCAGCAGGGAGCCTGGAAACACCATATATTTT. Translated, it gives CASREPGNTIYF.

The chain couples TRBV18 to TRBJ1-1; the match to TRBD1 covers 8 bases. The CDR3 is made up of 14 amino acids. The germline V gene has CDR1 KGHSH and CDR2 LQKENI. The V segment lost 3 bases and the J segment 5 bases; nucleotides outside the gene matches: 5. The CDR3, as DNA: TGTGCCAGCTCACCGACAGGGGCGAGGACTGAAGCTTTCTTT. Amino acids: CASSPTGARTEAFF.

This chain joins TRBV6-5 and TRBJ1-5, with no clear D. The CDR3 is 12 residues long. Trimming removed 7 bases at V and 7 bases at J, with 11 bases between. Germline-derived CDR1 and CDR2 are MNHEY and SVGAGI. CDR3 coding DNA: TGTGCCAGCACCCCGGGATCCCAGCCCCAGCATTTT. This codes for CASTPGSQPQHF.

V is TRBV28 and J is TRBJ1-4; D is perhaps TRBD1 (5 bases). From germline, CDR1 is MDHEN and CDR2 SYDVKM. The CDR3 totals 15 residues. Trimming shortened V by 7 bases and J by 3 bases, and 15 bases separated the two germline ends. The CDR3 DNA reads TGTGCCAGCAAAATTTCCGGGGGGGCTAATGAAAAACTGTTTTTT. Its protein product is CASKISGGANEKLFF. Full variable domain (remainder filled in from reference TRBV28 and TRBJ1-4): DVKVTQSSRYLVKRTGEKVFLECVQDMDHENMFWYRQDPGLGLRLIYFSYDVKMKEKGDIPEGYSVSREKKERFSLILESASTNQTSMYLCASKISGGANEKLFFGSGTQLSVL.

DNA for the CDR3: TGTGCCAGCAGGATATCAGGGGGGACCCAGTACTTC. Its protein is CASRISGGTQYF. This chain connects TRBV2 to TRBJ2-5; the match to TRBD1 covers 7 bases. Germline V gene lookup returns CDR1 SNHLY and CDR2 FYNNEI. The CDR3 is 12 residues long. V gave up 6 bases and J gave up 7 bases; unmatched junction bases: 5.

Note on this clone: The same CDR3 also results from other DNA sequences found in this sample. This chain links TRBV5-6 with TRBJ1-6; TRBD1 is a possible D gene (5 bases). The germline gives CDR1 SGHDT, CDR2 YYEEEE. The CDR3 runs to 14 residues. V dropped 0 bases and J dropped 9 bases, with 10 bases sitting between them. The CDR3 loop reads CASSLGRVVSPLHF. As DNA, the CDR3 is TGTGCCAGCAGCTTGGGCAGGGTAGTTTCACCCCTCCACTTT.

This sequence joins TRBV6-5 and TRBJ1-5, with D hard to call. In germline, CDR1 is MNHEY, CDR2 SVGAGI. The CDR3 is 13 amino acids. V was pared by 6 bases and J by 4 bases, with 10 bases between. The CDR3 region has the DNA TGTGCCAGCAGGATAGACGGGAATCAGCCCCAGCATTTT. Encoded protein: CASRIDGNQPQHF.

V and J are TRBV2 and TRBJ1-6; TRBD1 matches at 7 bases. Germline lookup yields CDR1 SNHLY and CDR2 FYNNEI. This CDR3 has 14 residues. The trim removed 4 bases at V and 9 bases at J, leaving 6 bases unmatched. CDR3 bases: TGTGCCAGCAGTGGGCGGACAGGAGGTTCACCCCTCCACTTT. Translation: CASSGRTGGSPLHF.

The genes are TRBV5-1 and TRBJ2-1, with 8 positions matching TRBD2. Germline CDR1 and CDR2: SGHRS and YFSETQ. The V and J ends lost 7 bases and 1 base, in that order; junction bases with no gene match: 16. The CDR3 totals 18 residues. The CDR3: CASSPGTRIGLSYNEQFF. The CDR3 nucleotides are TGCGCCAGCTCCCCCGGGACTAGAATTGGATTATCCTACAATGAGCAGTTCTTC.

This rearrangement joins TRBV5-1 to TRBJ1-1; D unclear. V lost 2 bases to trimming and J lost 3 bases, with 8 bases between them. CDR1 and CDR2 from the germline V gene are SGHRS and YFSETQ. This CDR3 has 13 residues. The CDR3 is CASSFGGDTEAFF. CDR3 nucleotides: TGCGCCAGCAGCTTCGGCGGAGACACTGAAGCTTTCTTT.

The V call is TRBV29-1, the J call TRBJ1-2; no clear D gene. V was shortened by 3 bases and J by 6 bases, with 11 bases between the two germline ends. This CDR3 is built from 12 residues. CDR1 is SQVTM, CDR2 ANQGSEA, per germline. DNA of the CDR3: TGCAGCGTTGACCACAGTTCAAATGGCTACACCTTC. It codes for CSVDHSSNGYTF.

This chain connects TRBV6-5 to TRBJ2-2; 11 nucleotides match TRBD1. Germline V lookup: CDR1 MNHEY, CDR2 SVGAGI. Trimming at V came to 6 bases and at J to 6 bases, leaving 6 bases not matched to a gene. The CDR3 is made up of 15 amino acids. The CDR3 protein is CASSRDRGRSGELFF. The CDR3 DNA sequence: TGTGCCAGCAGCAGGGACAGGGGGAGGTCCGGGGAGCTGTTTTTT.